This T cell receptor beta chain was sequenced for a study of blood T cell repertoires in COVID-19. For the study at large: PBMCs, B-cell-depleted T cells, or T cells provided the cDNA or gDNA that made up the material.

Assay used: immunoSEQ multiplex PCR; TCRdb lists only in-frame clones, some missing. This table has around 200,000 clones, 70% to 90% appearing once. CDR3 length equals 14 residues. CDR1 MDHEN and CDR2 SYDVKM come from the germline V gene. The ends were cut back, 3 bases at V and 8 bases at J, with 14 bases in the middle. Sample: peripheral blood. The gene calls are TRBV28 and TRBJ2-4, with TRBD2 as a possible D gene (6 bases). This TCR derives from a human donor with active or convalescent COVID-19. The donor label of this sample is uncertain. The DNA for the CDR3 is TGTGCCAGCAGTTTGCCGTGGGGGGAAGACATTCAGTACTTC. Residues: CASSLPWGEDIQYF.